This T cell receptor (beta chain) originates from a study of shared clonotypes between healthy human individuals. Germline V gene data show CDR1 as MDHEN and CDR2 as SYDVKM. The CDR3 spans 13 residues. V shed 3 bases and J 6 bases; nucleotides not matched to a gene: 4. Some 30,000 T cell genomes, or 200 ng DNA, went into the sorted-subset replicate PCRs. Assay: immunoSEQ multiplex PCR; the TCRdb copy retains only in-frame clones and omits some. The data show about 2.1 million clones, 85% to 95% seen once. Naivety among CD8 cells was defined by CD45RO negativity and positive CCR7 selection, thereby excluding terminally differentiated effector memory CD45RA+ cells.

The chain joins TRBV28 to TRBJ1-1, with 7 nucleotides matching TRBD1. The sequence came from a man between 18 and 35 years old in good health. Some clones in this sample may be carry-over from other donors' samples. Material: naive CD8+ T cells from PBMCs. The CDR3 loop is CASSLGQIPEAFF. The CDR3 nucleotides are TGTGCCAGCAGTTTGGGACAGATTCCTGAAGCTTTCTTT.